This TCR beta chain derives from a study of blood T cell repertoires in COVID-19. Background on the study: Samples taken during acute and convalescent COVID-19 were collected in the United States, Italy and Spain. T cells, B-cell-depleted T cells, or PBMCs provided the cDNA or gDNA that served as material.

Under the authors' procedure: Amplifying reference gene primers gave estimates of nucleated cell counts. Measured with immunoSEQ multiplex PCR; TCRdb has only the in-frame clones, and not every one. From that table come the V and J calls and clone size; the DNA was used to work out D and trimming. The table includes some 210,000 clones, about 91% detected once. Germline CDR1 MDHEN, CDR2 SYDVKM. With 3 bases clipped from V and 1 base from J, the junction kept 5 bases outside the gene matches. The CDR3 runs 17 residues. The count of this clone is one. The gene calls are TRBV28 and TRBJ2-6; 8 bases line up with TRBD1. The sequenced sample was peripheral blood. This sequence originates from a man aged 25 to 40 with acute or convalescent COVID-19. DNA of the CDR3: TGTGCCAGCAGTTTTTCAGGGGGCTTATCTGGGGCCAACGTCCTGACTTTC. This translates into CASSFSGGLSGANVLTF.